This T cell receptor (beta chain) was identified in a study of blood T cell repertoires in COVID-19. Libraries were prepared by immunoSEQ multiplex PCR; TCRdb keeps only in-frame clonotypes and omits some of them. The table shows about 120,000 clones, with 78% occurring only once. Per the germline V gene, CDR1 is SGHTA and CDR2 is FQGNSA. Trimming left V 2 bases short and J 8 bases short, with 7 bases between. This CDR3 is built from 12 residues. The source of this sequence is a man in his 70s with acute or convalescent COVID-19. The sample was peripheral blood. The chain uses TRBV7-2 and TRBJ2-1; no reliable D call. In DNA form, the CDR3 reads TGTGCCAGCAGCTTAACTCCCCATGAGCAGTTCTTC. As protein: CASSLTPHEQFF.